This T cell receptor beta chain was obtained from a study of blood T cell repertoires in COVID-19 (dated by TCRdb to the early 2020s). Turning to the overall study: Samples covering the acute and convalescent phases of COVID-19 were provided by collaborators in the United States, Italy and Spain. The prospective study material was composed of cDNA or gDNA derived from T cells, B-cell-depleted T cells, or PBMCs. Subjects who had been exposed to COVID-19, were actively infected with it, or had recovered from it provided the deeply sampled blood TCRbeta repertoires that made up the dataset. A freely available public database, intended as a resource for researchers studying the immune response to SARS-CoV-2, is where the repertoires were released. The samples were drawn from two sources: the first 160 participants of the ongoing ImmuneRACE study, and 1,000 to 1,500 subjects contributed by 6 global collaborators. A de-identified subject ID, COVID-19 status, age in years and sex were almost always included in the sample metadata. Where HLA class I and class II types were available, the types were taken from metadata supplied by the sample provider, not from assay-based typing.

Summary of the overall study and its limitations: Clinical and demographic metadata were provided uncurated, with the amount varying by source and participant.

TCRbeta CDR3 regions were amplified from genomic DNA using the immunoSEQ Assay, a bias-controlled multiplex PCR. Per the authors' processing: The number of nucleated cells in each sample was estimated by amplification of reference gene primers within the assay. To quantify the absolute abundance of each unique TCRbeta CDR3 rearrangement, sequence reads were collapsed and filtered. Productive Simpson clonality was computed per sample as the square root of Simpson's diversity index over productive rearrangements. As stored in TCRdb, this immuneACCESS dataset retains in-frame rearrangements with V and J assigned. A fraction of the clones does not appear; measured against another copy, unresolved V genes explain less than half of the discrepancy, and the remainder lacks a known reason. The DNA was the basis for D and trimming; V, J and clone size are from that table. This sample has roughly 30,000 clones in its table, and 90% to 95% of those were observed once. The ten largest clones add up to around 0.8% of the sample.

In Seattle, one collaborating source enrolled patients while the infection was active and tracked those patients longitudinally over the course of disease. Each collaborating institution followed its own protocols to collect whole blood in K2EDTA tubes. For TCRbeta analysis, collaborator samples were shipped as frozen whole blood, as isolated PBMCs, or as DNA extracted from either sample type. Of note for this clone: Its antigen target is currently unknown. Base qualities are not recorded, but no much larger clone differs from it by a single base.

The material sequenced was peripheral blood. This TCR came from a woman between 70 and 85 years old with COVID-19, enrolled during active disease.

The nucleotide sequence is given as TGTGCCAGCAGCTCACAGGGGCCCAAGACTGAAGCTTTCTTT. Its product reads: CASSSQGPKTEAFF. The chain uses TRBV6-5 and TRBJ1-1, and TRBD1 aligns with 7 junction nucleotides. There are 14 amino acids in the CDR3, from cysteine to phenylalanine inclusive. The read is trimmed to its CDR3 DNA, 42 bases read in frame from base 1. Relative to germline, V is missing 6 bases and J is missing 5 bases, with 9 bases of the junction outside any gene match. The CDR1 and CDR2 encoded by the germline V gene are MNHEY and SVGAGI.